One T cell receptor (beta chain) is described in this entry. The antigen remains unidentified. These data belong to a study of blood T cells in healthy people across ages. The authors ran a second PCR of about 6 to 11 cycles using a sample-barcoded 5' primer and a J-beta primer mix. Every cDNA was tagged by a template-switch adaptor with 12 random nucleotides. TCRdb reprocessed the 5' RACE reads via MiXCR and lists one record per CDR3 protein. The sample includes some 920,000 distinct CDR3 sequences, roughly half of them seen just once. Total RNA, at least 5 micrograms per sample, came from PBMCs. Study-wide results and limits: Researchers said unsorted PBMCs prevented a conclusive naive versus antigen-experienced comparison. Naive CD4+ cell counts and diversity both ran higher in long-lived than in aged donors.

V dropped 3 bases and J dropped 1 base, with 13 bases sitting between them. Germline CDR1 DFQATT, CDR2 SNEGSKA (reference sequence). The CDR3 contains 15 residues. Sequencing was performed on blood. J is TRBJ2-1 and V is TRBV20-1, with a weak D call TRBD2 (5 bases). The receptor was derived from a woman aged 60 to 75 in good health. Here the CDR3 reads CSARASGESYNEQFF. CDR3 coding DNA: TGCAGTGCTAGGGCCTCCGGGGAGTCCTACAATGAGCAGTTCTTC.